The TCR beta chain under discussion was sequenced for a study of cytomegalovirus exposure and HLA in healthy donors. With regard to this clone: As yet, its antigen is unknown. Germline is not matched at one junction end, which may reflect a read error.

Overall study results and limits: Association of a missense DCLRE1C variant with TCR beta V- and J-gene trimming was reported in a later analysis. Exclusion as indistinguishable affected some V segments, including TRBV6-2 and TRBV6-3.

The PCR had 60 Vbeta and 13 Jbeta primers. The protocol was immunoSEQ multiplex PCR, while the TCRdb copy is restricted to in-frame clones and leaves out a portion. The sample holds fewer than 150,000 clones; 82% are singletons and the top ten take around 2.3%. Germline V gene data show CDR1 as MNHNS and CDR2 as SASEGT. CDR3 length equals 15 residues. Sequencing was carried out using PBMCs. This clonotype originated in a woman aged 18-29 years in good health and CMV-seronegative. The rearrangement joins TRBV6-1 to TRBJ1-2; TRBD1 might be the D (5 bases). The CDR3 protein is CTSGGGRASLYGYTF. In DNA, the CDR3 is TGTACCAGCGGGGGAGGCAGGGCCAGCCTATATGGCTACACCTTC.